Below, 8 T cell receptor beta chains from the same sample are listed, as sequenced in a study of blood T cell repertoires in COVID-19. TCRdb's table, derived via immunoSEQ multiplex PCR, lists solely in-frame clones and lacks some. The repertoire holds around 310,000 clones, with roughly 90% as singletons. Sequencing used peripheral blood. These receptors were taken from a woman in her 40s with COVID-19, enrolled during active disease.

The rearrangement uses TRBV29-1 and TRBJ2-2; TRBD2 aligns across 12 bases. The CDR3 covers 15 residues. Germline CDR1 is SQVTM and CDR2 is ANQGSEA. V lost 6 bases and J lost 5; bases outside the gene matches: 7. CDR3 sequence (DNA): TGCAGCGTAAGACTAGCGGGAGTGAGGACCGGGGAGCTGTTTTTT. Residues: CSVRLAGVRTGELFF.

DNA of the CDR3: TGTGCCAGCAGTTTTCGAGCGGGAGGGCGAACCGGGGAGCTGTTTTTT. Its translation is CASSFRAGGRTGELFF. The V gene is TRBV27, the J gene TRBJ2-2, with 10 bases fitting TRBD2. This CDR3 has 16 residues. V trimming: 3 bases; J trimming: 5 bases; junction bases outside the gene matches: 6. Germline lookup yields CDR1 MNHEY and CDR2 SMNVEV (reference sequence).

The J gene is TRBJ1-2, the V gene TRBV12-5, with D perhaps TRBD1 (5 bases). The CDR3 consists of 14 residues. Germline CDR1 LGHNT, CDR2 FRNRAP. Trimming pared 7 bases from V and 7 bases from J, leaving 19 bases between. In DNA form, the CDR3 reads TGTGCTAGTGCCCCTGAGAGGGGAGGATTTGGCTACACCTTC. Protein product: CASAPERGGFGYTF.

This sequence joins TRBV6-2 or TRBV6-3 and TRBJ1-2; 7 bases align to TRBD1. V was clipped by 0 bases and J by 3 bases; unmatched bases: 4. CDR3 size: 15 residues. Looked up from germline, CDR1 is MNHEY and CDR2 is SVGEGT. CDR3 amino acids: CASSYSTGTDYGYTF. CDR3 coding DNA: TGTGCCAGCAGTTACTCTACCGGGACAGACTATGGCTACACCTTC.

V usage is TRBV5-4 and J usage is TRBJ2-7; 9 bases are a match to TRBD2. The CDR3 runs 15 residues. Trimming at V came to 3 bases and at J to 1 base, leaving 5 bases not matched to a gene. Germline V gene sequence: CDR1 SGHNT, CDR2 YYREEE (reference sequence). CDR3 residues: CASSSQSGRSYEQYF. The CDR3, as DNA: TGTGCCAGCAGCTCACAGAGCGGGAGGTCCTACGAGCAGTACTTC.

The rearrangement joins TRBV27 to TRBJ2-6; 10 bases map to TRBD1. The V gene end was trimmed by 5 bases and the J gene end by 0 bases; junction bases not matched to a gene: 7. Germline loops: CDR1 MNHEY, CDR2 SMNVEV (reference sequence). The CDR3 extends over 18 amino acids. The CDR3 DNA is TGTGCCAGCAGTCTGCGTCGGGACAGGGGCTCTGGGGCCAACGTCCTGACTTTC. This sequence encodes CASSLRRDRGSGANVLTF.

V and J are TRBV7-9 and TRBJ1-2; the D gene is possibly TRBD1 (6 bases). Germline V gives CDR1 SEHNR, CDR2 FQNEAQ (reference sequence). There are 12 residues in the CDR3. V was clipped by 5 bases and J by 4 bases, with 8 bases between them. CDR3 DNA sequence: TGTGCCAGCAGCCCGGACAGCTATGGCTACACCTTC. Protein sequence: CASSPDSYGYTF.

The chain combines TRBV19 with TRBJ1-5; D is possibly TRBD1 (5 bases). Trimming cost V 3 bases and J 4 bases, with 19 bases left between them. Germline V lookup: CDR1 LNHDA, CDR2 SQIVND (reference sequence). The length of the CDR3 is 17 residues. The CDR3 DNA sequence: TGTGCCAGTAGTATGAGTGGTGGGGCAGCCGTAAATCAGCCCCAGCATTTT. Translated: CASSMSGGAAVNQPQHF.